This TCR beta chain was captured by sequencing in a study of blood T cell repertoires in COVID-19. Clones were read by immunoSEQ multiplex PCR, and TCRdb kept only the in-frame ones, dropping some. The sample comprises 50,000 to 65,000 clones, approximately 72% of which are singletons, and approximately 4.8% rests with the top ten. With 4 bases clipped from V and 8 bases from J, the junction kept 7 bases outside the gene matches. The germline V gene has CDR1 LGHDT and CDR2 YNNKEL (reference sequence). CDR3 length equals 14 residues. Sequencing was performed on peripheral blood. The chain has TRBV3-1 (or the pseudogene TRBV3-2) and TRBJ1-2, with 10 positions matching TRBD1. This TCR was recovered from an older woman with COVID-19, enrolled during active disease. The CDR3 spells CASSRGQGEYGYTF. In nucleotides, the CDR3 is TGTGCCAGCAGCCGTGGACAGGGGGAATACGGCTACACCTTC.